This TCR beta chain was documented in a study of T cell clones after liver transplantation. Study summary: Graft-donor-reactive sequences were compared with third-party-reactive TCRbeta sequences from pre-transplant mixed lymphocyte reactions.

CDR1 SNHLY and CDR2 FYNNEI come from the germline V gene. The CDR3 is 14 residues long. After removal of 4 bases from V and 3 bases from J, the junction contained 5 bases not matched to a gene. Produced via immunoSEQ multiplex PCR; TCRdb's table is partial and in-frame only. The sample has 93,000 or so clones; roughly 80% are singletons. Study-level results: Small, mixed patient groups and varying post-transplant times limit these conclusions.

Of note for this clone: Its antigen is not known.

V is TRBV2 and J is TRBJ2-5, with TRBD2 matching 7 bases. This TCR derives from a human patient who received a liver transplant. Part of the T cell pool may stem from the graft donor. The specimen comprised CD4+ T cells from blood, sampled around 44 months after liver transplant. CDR3 coding DNA: TGTGCCAGCAGTGGGCGGGGGTCCAAAGAGACCCAGTACTTC. Translation: CASSGRGSKETQYF.